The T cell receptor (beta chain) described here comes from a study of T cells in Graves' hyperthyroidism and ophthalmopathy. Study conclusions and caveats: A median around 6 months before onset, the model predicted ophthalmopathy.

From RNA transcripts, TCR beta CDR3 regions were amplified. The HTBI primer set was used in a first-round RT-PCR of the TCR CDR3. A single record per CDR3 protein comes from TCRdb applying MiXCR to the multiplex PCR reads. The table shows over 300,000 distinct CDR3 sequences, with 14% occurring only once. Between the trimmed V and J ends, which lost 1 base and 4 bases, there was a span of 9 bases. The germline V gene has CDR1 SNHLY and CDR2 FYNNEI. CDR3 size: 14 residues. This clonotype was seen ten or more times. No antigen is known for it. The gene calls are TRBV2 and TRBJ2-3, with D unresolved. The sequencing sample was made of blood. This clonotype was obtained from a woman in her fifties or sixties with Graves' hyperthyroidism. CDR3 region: CASSEEQPADTQYF. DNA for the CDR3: TGTGCCAGCAGTGAAGAACAGCCCGCAGATACGCAGTATTTT.